The T cell receptor (beta chain) described here comes from a study of Ad26.COV2.S vaccination and SARS-CoV-2 variants. Overall study context: The donor participated in the COV1001 trial, in its Ad26.COV2.S arm.

The treatment denotes: some 19 received Ad26.COV2.S at low or high dose, single or two shots; 5 received placebo; per-sample allocation not given. Sampling was performed 63 days after the first vaccine or placebo injection. The repertoire was sequenced with immunoSEQ multiplex PCR; TCRdb's copy has only in-frame clones and lacks some. The sample includes 300,000 to 350,000 clones, roughly 84% seen only once; the top ten take 1.5% to 2%. Study-wide points: Similar non-spike TCR breadth was observed in recipients of vaccine and of placebo.

Points on this clone: The antigen is unknown.

CDR1 and CDR2 (germline): SNHLY, FYNNEI. CDR3 length equals 14 residues. Trimming left V 1 base short and J 5 bases short, with 11 bases between. This TCR was recovered from a person aged 18-65 years who received the Ad26.COV2.S COVID-19 vaccine or a placebo. V gene TRBV2 combines with J gene TRBJ2-5; D not certain. The source material was peripheral blood, sampled in a trial of Ad26.COV2.S vaccine versus placebo. CDR3 bases: TGTGCCAGCAGTGAAGGGCAGGTCGGGGAGACCCAGTACTTC. Protein product: CASSEGQVGETQYF.